This TCR beta chain came from a study of T cells after yellow fever vaccination. Study-level findings and limits: Most primary-vaccination clones recurred post-booster (around 95% CD4, 88% CD8). Secondary responses were weaker yet peaked faster, day 5 versus 15.

A universal primer site and UMIs were added as TCR cDNA was made by 5'RACE template switching. TCRdb reprocessed the 5' RACE reads with MiXCR, giving one entry per CDR3 protein. The data contain a few hundred thousand distinct CDR3 sequences, approximately 3.9% of them singletons. This clonotype was seen ten or more times. No antigen is known for it. The germline V gene has CDR1 MNHNY and CDR2 SVGAGI (reference sequence). The CDR3 totals 14 residues. Trimming took 6 bases from V and 4 from J, leaving 13 bases between them. The starting material was PBMCs, obtained 5 days after the yellow fever booster vaccination. V is TRBV6-6 and J is TRBJ1-5; no reliable D call. The source of this sequence is a man aged 18-30 years who received the YFV17D yellow fever vaccine. For the CDR3, the DNA is TGTGCCAGCAGGCTACCCATTGGGAATCAGCCCCAGCATTTT. This encodes CASRLPIGNQPQHF.